This T cell receptor (beta chain) was sequenced during a study of shared clonotypes between healthy human individuals. Study in general: Donor composition was a couple of women and three men, aged 18 to 49.

Genomic DNA of each subset was evenly split across several immunoSEQ plates. Original analysis: Quality scores were absent from the junction-only immunoSEQ sequences, so filtering differed. Here immunoSEQ multiplex PCR was the method, and the copy in TCRdb shows in-frame clones only, minus some. V and J calls and clone size follow that table, whereas D and trimming were derived from the DNA. The sample carries under 1 million clones, around 92% recorded once. Overall study results and limits: Sampling used blood alone; tissue repertoires probably differ.

About this clone itself: Its specificity is unknown.

Cells designated naive CD8 were CD45RO-negative and were positively selected for CCR7, with terminally differentiated effector memory CD45RA+ cells excluded. The CDR3 spans 15 residues. Per germline, CDR1 ENHRY and CDR2 SYGVKD. V dropped 3 bases and J dropped 7; count of bases not matched to a gene: 12. Source material: naive CD8+ T cells sorted from blood. The chain joins TRBV10-3 to TRBJ2-7; 7 bases map to TRBD1. The receptor was derived from a man younger than 45 in good health. The CDR3 sequence: CAISESQGIYGEQYF. The CDR3 region has the DNA TGTGCCATCAGTGAATCACAGGGGATCTATGGGGAGCAGTACTTC.